These 15 T cell receptor beta chains share one sample of origin, sequenced in a study of response to subunit inactivated influenza vaccine. TCRdb recomputed calls from the RT-PCR reads with MiXCR, one row per CDR3 protein. The table shows 500,000 or so distinct CDR3 sequences, with 16% occurring only once. This specimen consisted of CD4+ T cells sorted from PBMCs, obtained approximately 25 months after vaccination. Receptor source: a man aged 50 to 69 who received an inactivated influenza vaccine.

This clonotype was recorded many times. The chain has TRBV4-1 and TRBJ1-2; no clear D gene. Germline V lookup: CDR1 MGHRA, CDR2 YSYEKL. Trimming pared 0 bases from V and 0 bases from J, leaving 11 bases between. The CDR3 runs 16 residues. The CDR3 loop is CASSQEVAGTNYGYTF. CDR3 in DNA: TGCGCCAGCAGCCAAGAAGTGGCAGGTACTAACTATGGCTACACCTTC.

This clonotype has only a few counts. The chain has TRBV7-2 and TRBJ2-7, with D maybe TRBD1 (7 bases). Trimming cost V 5 bases and J 0 bases, with 14 bases left between them. Germline V gene sequence: CDR1 SGHTA, CDR2 FQGNSA. This CDR3 region has 15 residues. CDR3 region: CASSPRGTASYEQYF. The DNA for the CDR3 is TGTGCCAGCAGCCCACGCGGGACAGCCTCCTACGAGCAGTACTTC.

The V gene is TRBV7-2, the J gene TRBJ2-5, with D possibly TRBD2 on 6 matching bases. The CDR3 loop spans 13 amino acids. V lost 6 bases and J 3 bases, leaving 11 bases between the germline ends. Germline V gene sequence: CDR1 SGHTA, CDR2 FQGNSA. The CDR3 DNA sequence: TGTGCCAGCAGTCGGGGGAAGAAAGAGACCCAGTACTTC. As protein: CASSRGKKETQYF.

In its sample, this clonotype was seen a few times. The rearrangement uses TRBV7-6 and TRBJ1-5; D is unresolved. The V and J ends lost 1 base and 4 bases respectively, with 14 bases between them. Germline CDR1 and CDR2: SGHVS and FNYEAQ. This CDR3 comprises 16 residues. CDR3 sequence (DNA): TGTGCCAGCAGCTTAGGAACACATCCGGGAAATCAGCCCCAGCATTTT. It translates to CASSLGTHPGNQPQHF. The variable domain in full, completed from reference TRBV7-6 and TRBJ1-5, reads GAGVSQSPRYKVTKRGQDVALRCDPISGHVSLYWYRQALGQGPEFLTYFNYEAQQDKSGLPNDRFSAERPEGSISTLTIQRTEQRDSAMYRCASSLGTHPGNQPQHFGDGTRLSIL.

This clonotype was counted a single time. The chain uses TRBV20-1 and TRBJ2-1, with D possibly TRBD2 on 7 matching bases. The V end was cut by 0 bases, the J end by 2 bases, with 8 bases between. Germline CDR1 and CDR2: DFQATT and SNEGSKA (reference sequence). This CDR3 region has 14 residues. CDR3 sequence reads: CSAREGGPYNEQFF. The CDR3 nucleotides read TGCAGTGCTAGAGAGGGGGGGCCCTACAATGAGCAGTTCTTC.

CDR3 nucleotides: TGTGCCATCAGTCCCGGGGGACTAGCGGCGTATTTT. This sequence encodes CAISPGGLAAYF. This chain joins TRBV10-3 and TRBJ2-3; 11 bases fit TRBD2. This CDR3 contains 12 residues. Germline assignment: CDR1 ENHRY and CDR2 SYGVKD. J gave up 14 bases and V 5 bases, and 6 bases lay outside the gene matches.

This clonotype showed up just a few times. The chain is built from TRBV12-3 or TRBV12-4 and TRBJ1-6, with 7 bases that match TRBD1. Trimming took 6 bases from V and 0 from J; bases not matched to a gene: 5. The CDR3 contains 16 residues. The CDR3 here is CASRSDRASYNSPLHF. The DNA for the CDR3 is TGTGCCAGCAGGAGCGACAGGGCCTCCTATAATTCACCCCTCCACTTT.

The V and J genes are TRBV10-3 and TRBJ1-1; a possible D gene is TRBD1 (5 bases). V lost 6 bases, J lost 3 bases, and 5 bases lay in between. The CDR3 consists of 11 residues. CDR1 ENHRY and CDR2 SYGVKD come from the germline V gene. The DNA of the CDR3 is TGTGCCATCAGCAGGGACACTGAAGCTTTCTTT. It codes for CAISRDTEAFF.

The V gene is TRBV20-1, the J gene TRBJ1-5; D uncertain. Trimming cost V 2 bases and J 3 bases, with 8 bases left between them. Per germline, CDR1 DFQATT and CDR2 SNEGSKA (reference sequence). The CDR3 length is 13 residues. The CDR3 sequence is CSARQGNNQPQHF. The DNA for the CDR3 is TGCAGTGCTAGACAAGGAAACAATCAGCCCCAGCATTTT.

This clonotype has a handful of counts. The J gene is TRBJ2-7, the V gene TRBV2, with TRBD1 matching over 9 bases. The CDR3 has 15 residues. CDR1 SNHLY and CDR2 FYNNEI come from the germline V gene. The V segment lost 6 bases and the J segment 3 bases; nucleotides outside the gene matches: 9. CDR3: CASRKETGGFYEQYF. In DNA form, the CDR3 reads TGTGCCAGCAGGAAAGAGACAGGGGGATTCTACGAGCAGTACTTC.

There are a few counts of this clonotype. The CDR3 DNA sequence: TGCGCCAGCAGCCAGGGTCCGTACTTAGCCAAAAACATTCAGTACTTC. It specifies CASSQGPYLAKNIQYF. The gene calls are TRBV4-1 and TRBJ2-4; D gene ambiguous. CDR3 length: 16 amino acids. CDR1 and CDR2 (germline): MGHRA, YSYEKL. Trimming took 3 bases from V and 0 from J, leaving 12 bases between them.

This clonotype came up a few times. The rearrangement uses TRBV4-2 and TRBJ1-4; TRBD1 is a possible D gene (5 bases). The CDR3 has 14 amino acids. Germline V CDR1 and CDR2: LGHNA, YNFKEQ. V shed 0 bases and J shed 8 bases, with 10 bases lying between them. The CDR3 loop reads CASSQEGPWEKLFF. CDR3 coding DNA: TGTGCCAGCAGCCAAGAGGGGCCTTGGGAAAAACTGTTTTTT.

This clonotype showed up many times. The chain is built from TRBV7-9 and TRBJ2-1; 7 bases line up with TRBD2. There are 13 residues in the CDR3. Germline V lookup: CDR1 SEHNR, CDR2 FQNEAQ (reference sequence). V dropped 8 bases and J dropped 3; count of bases not matched to a gene: 4. The CDR3 DNA is TGTGCCAGCTGGGGAGGGGTCTACAATGAGCAGTTCTTC. Protein: CASWGGVYNEQFF.

As for this clonotype: A much more abundant neighbour one base away suggests this may be a read error. V usage is TRBV5-1 and J usage is TRBJ1-5, with 7 bases lining up with TRBD1. The J call is doubtful: the DNA matches TRBJ2-3 better. Germline loops: CDR1 SGHRS, CDR2 YFSETQ. The CDR3 consists of 13 residues. The CDR3 DNA reads as TGCGCCAGCAGAACAGGGGATAGTCAGCCCCAGTATTTT. It translates to CASRTGDSQPQYF.

This clonotype has just a few counts. The chain couples TRBV20-1 to TRBJ2-5; 9 bases are shared with TRBD1. Germline values: CDR1 DFQATT, CDR2 SNEGSKA (reference sequence). The CDR3 length is 15 residues. With V trimmed by 6 bases and J by 1 base, 9 bases remained unmatched. The CDR3 sequence: CSARPPTGGQETQYF. Written as DNA, the CDR3 is TGCAGTGCCAGACCCCCGACAGGGGGCCAAGAGACCCAGTACTTC.